The 29 T cell receptor beta chains listed next were all sequenced from one sample in a study of blood T cell repertoires in COVID-19. Only in-frame clones appear in the TCRdb table, and some are missing; sequencing was by immunoSEQ multiplex PCR. Among roughly 100,000 clones listed, roughly nine tenths were seen once. Sequencing was performed on peripheral blood. The receptors derive from a man aged 50-59 years with acute or convalescent COVID-19.

The V call is TRBV18, the J call TRBJ2-7; tentatively, D is TRBD1 (6 bases). Germline assignment: CDR1 KGHSH and CDR2 LQKENI. This CDR3 contains 13 residues. V gave up 2 bases and J gave up 3 bases, with 8 bases separating them. The CDR3 DNA follows: TGTGCCAGCTCACCATCGGACAGCTACGAGCAGTACTTC. This encodes CASSPSDSYEQYF.

This chain uses TRBV27 with TRBJ2-3; possibly TRBD2 for D (6 bases). This CDR3 spans 14 amino acids. V was clipped by 5 bases and J by 4 bases, with 13 bases between them. CDR1 is MNHEY, CDR2 SMNVEV, per germline (reference sequence). The DNA of the CDR3 is TGTGCCAGCAGTCTGGGACTCGGGGCAGATACGCAGTATTTT. Its protein product is CASSLGLGADTQYF.

J is TRBJ2-5 and V is TRBV11-3; 7 bases fit TRBD1. Losses at the gene ends were 6 bases for V and 5 bases for J; bases not matched to a gene: 9. Germline CDR1 and CDR2: SGHNT and YENEEA. This CDR3 comprises 14 residues. CDR3 DNA: TGTGCCAGCAGGGAGCAGAAAGGGGGCGAGACCCAGTACTTC. This encodes CASREQKGGETQYF.

Details on this clone: In the same sample, other DNA sequences code for this CDR3. The chain couples TRBV6-1 to TRBJ2-3; no clear D. CDR1 is MNHNS, CDR2 SASEGT, per germline. This CDR3 comprises 11 residues. V shed 3 bases and J shed 4 bases, with 2 bases lying between them. CDR3 amino acids: CASSDADTQYF. The CDR3 bases are TGTGCCAGCAGTGACGCAGATACGCAGTATTTT.

The V and J genes are TRBV20-1 and TRBJ1-2, with 7 positions matching TRBD1. Germline V gene data show CDR1 as DFQATT and CDR2 as SNEGSKA (reference sequence). With 6 bases clipped from V and 4 bases from J, the junction kept 2 bases outside the gene matches. This CDR3 region has 11 residues. CDR3 amino acids: CSARDSYGYTF. CDR3 nucleotides: TGCAGTGCAAGGGACAGCTATGGCTACACCTTC.

The chain uses TRBV30 and TRBJ1-5, with D perhaps matching TRBD1 (5 bases). CDR1 is GTSNPN and CDR2 is SVGIG in the germline V gene (reference sequence). This CDR3 has 12 amino acids. Trimming cost V 3 bases and J 6 bases, with 9 bases left between them. The CDR3 sequence is CAWRTDTQPQHF. CDR3 nucleotides: TGTGCCTGGAGGACGGACACTCAGCCCCAGCATTTT.

The CDR3 region is CASSLAFFRGRGPGNANYGYTF. Here the CDR3 DNA reads TGTGCCAGCAGTTTAGCGTTTTTTAGGGGCAGGGGCCCAGGGAATGCTAACTATGGCTACACCTTC. The chain couples TRBV28 to TRBJ1-2; a weak D match, TRBD1 (6 bases). From germline, CDR1 is MDHEN and CDR2 SYDVKM. Trimming took 2 bases from V and 0 from J, leaving 31 bases between them. The CDR3 totals 22 residues.

V and J are TRBV19 and TRBJ1-3, with D perhaps TRBD1 (6 bases). The germline V gene has CDR1 LNHDA and CDR2 SQIVND (reference sequence). The CDR3 contains 16 residues. V lost 3 bases and J 0 bases, leaving 12 bases between the germline ends. The CDR3 loop reads CASSIRTVSSGNTIYF. The CDR3 DNA reads TGTGCCAGTAGTATTCGGACAGTTAGCTCTGGAAACACCATATATTTT.

This chain joins TRBV5-5 and TRBJ2-3, with 10 nucleotides matching TRBD1. Germline-derived CDR1 and CDR2 are SGHKS and YYEKEE (reference sequence). The length of the CDR3 is 16 residues. The ends lost 4 bases at V and 3 bases at J; junction bases unmatched: 8. The CDR3 DNA reads TGTGCCAGCAGCCCGACAGGGGGCATCTGGACAGATACGCAGTATTTT. It is translated as CASSPTGGIWTDTQYF.

This chain connects TRBV6-2 or TRBV6-3 to TRBJ2-2, with 13 bases fitting TRBD2. The CDR3 spans 19 residues. CDR1 MNHEY and CDR2 SVGEGT come from the germline V gene. V lost 3 bases to trimming and J lost 4 bases; unmatched junction nucleotides: 11. CDR3 residues: CASSYSPGLAGLSTGELFF. CDR3 DNA: TGTGCCAGCAGTTATTCCCCGGGACTAGCGGGACTGAGCACCGGGGAGCTGTTTTTT.

V and J are TRBV2 and TRBJ2-1; 7 bases line up with TRBD1. The CDR3 loop spans 15 amino acids. The V and J ends lost 2 bases and 2 bases, in that order; junction bases with no gene match: 3. Germline CDR1 reads SNHLY; CDR2 reads FYNNEI. CDR3 nucleotides: TGTGCCAGCAGTGAATCGCAGGGGGCCTACAATGAGCAGTTCTTC. This encodes CASSESQGAYNEQFF. The whole variable domain, filled in from reference TRBV2 and TRBJ2-1, reads EPEVTQTPSHQVTQMGQEVILRCVPISNHLYFYWYRQILGQKVEFLVSFYNNEISEKSEIFDDQFSVERPDGSNFTLKIRSTKLEDSAMYFCASSESQGAYNEQFFGPGTRLTVL.

The sample holds one count of this clone. This rearrangement joins TRBV6-5 to TRBJ2-3; 8 nucleotides match TRBD2. This CDR3 is built from 13 residues. Germline loops: CDR1 MNHEY, CDR2 SVGAGI. V gave up 0 bases and J gave up 11 bases; unmatched junction bases: 4. CDR3 in amino acids: CASSYSAGEVQYF. The CDR3 bases are TGTGCCAGCAGTTACTCAGCGGGGGAGGTGCAGTATTTT.

This sequence joins TRBV19 and TRBJ2-3; a weak D match, TRBD1 (5 bases). The ends were cut back, 5 bases at V and 8 bases at J, with 11 bases in the middle. Germline V CDR1 and CDR2: LNHDA, SQIVND (reference sequence). This CDR3 spans 12 amino acids. CDR3 sequence reads: CASSVRGATQYF. The CDR3 region has the DNA TGTGCCAGTAGTGTTAGGGGTGCTACGCAGTATTTT.

This chain uses TRBV5-5 with TRBJ1-2; TRBD1 matches at 7 bases. CDR1 and CDR2 from the germline V gene are SGHKS and YYEKEE (reference sequence). V lost 4 bases, J lost 0 bases, and 3 bases stayed unmatched. The CDR3 is 14 amino acids. The CDR3 sequence is CASSRDSTNYGYTF. In DNA, the CDR3 is TGTGCCAGCAGCAGGGACAGTACTAACTATGGCTACACCTTC.

A remark on this clone: Within the sample, other DNA sequences also encode this same CDR3. The chain employs TRBV5-1 and TRBJ2-2; 7 bases align to TRBD2. Germline CDR1 is SGHRS and CDR2 is YFSETQ. V lost 1 base and J lost 4; bases outside the gene matches: 1. This CDR3 comprises 14 residues. The CDR3 nucleotides are TGCGCCAGCAGCTTGTTAGCGGGCACCGGGGAGCTGTTTTTT. It codes for CASSLLAGTGELFF.

This sequence joins TRBV7-2 and TRBJ2-7; TRBD1 is a possible D gene (5 bases). V was shortened by 2 bases and J by 3 bases, with 11 bases between the two germline ends. This CDR3 contains 14 residues. Germline V gene data show CDR1 as SGHTA and CDR2 as FQGNSA. The CDR3 region is CASSLYHQGYEQYF. The CDR3 nucleotides are TGTGCCAGCAGCTTATATCACCAGGGCTACGAGCAGTACTTC.

The rearrangement joins TRBV7-9 to TRBJ2-3; 9 bases match TRBD2. Germline CDR1 reads SEHNR; CDR2 reads FQNEAQ (reference sequence). CDR3 length: 15 amino acids. V lost 4 bases to trimming and J lost 1 base; unmatched junction nucleotides: 3. DNA of the CDR3: TGTGCCAGCAGCTCTAGCGGGATCGGCACAGATACGCAGTATTTT. It specifies CASSSSGIGTDTQYF.

This clone was seen just once. The CDR3 is CSVEAPGVATEAFF. CDR3 sequence (DNA): TGCAGCGTTGAGGCCCCAGGGGTCGCCACTGAAGCTTTCTTT. The chain has TRBV29-1 and TRBJ1-1, with D possibly matching TRBD1 (6 bases). Germline assignment: CDR1 SQVTM and CDR2 ANQGSEA. The CDR3 runs 14 residues. V was cut by 3 bases and J by 4 bases, with 15 bases left in between.

V usage is TRBV9 and J usage is TRBJ2-1; D is possibly TRBD2 (5 bases). There are 13 residues in the CDR3. V lost 0 bases and J lost 12, with 13 bases in between. CDR1 and CDR2 (germline): SGDLS, YYNGEE. The CDR3 coding sequence is TGTGCCAGCAGCGTAGCTACGGGGTTCCGGCAGTTCTTC. This codes for CASSVATGFRQFF. The whole variable domain, remainder taken from reference TRBV9 and TRBJ2-1, is DSGVTQTPKHLITATGQRVTLRCSPRSGDLSVYWYQQSLDQGLQFLIQYYNGEERAKGNILERFSAQQFPDLHSELNLSSLELGDSALYFCASSVATGFRQFFGPGTRLTVL.

The table lists this clone with a count of one. The chain joins TRBV11-2 to TRBJ1-1; tentatively, D is TRBD1 (5 bases). The germline V gene has CDR1 SGHAT and CDR2 FQNNGV. This CDR3 has 15 amino acids. Deletions cut 5 bases from V and 1 base from J, with 14 bases between. The CDR3 bases are TGTGCCAGCAGCCCAATCTTTGGACAGAACACTGAAGCTTTCTTT. Its translation is CASSPIFGQNTEAFF.

The chain combines TRBV25-1 with TRBJ2-5; a possible D gene is TRBD2 (6 bases). Trimming took off 1 base at V and 4 bases at J, with 10 bases between the two ends. The CDR3 loop spans 14 amino acids. Germline V gene lookup returns CDR1 MGHDK and CDR2 SYGVNS. The chain's CDR3 is CASSEWRVRETQYF. The CDR3 nucleotides read TGTGCCAGCAGTGAATGGAGGGTCCGAGAGACCCAGTACTTC.

The V call is TRBV21-1, the J call TRBJ2-1; the listed D gene, TRBD2, was not tested against the DNA. TRBV21-1 is a recognized pseudogene. This CDR3 contains 18 residues. The CDR3: CASSKPLLSGNSYNEQFF. The CDR3 DNA follows: TGTGCCAGCAGCAAACCCTTGCTTAGCGGGAACTCCTACAATGAGCAGTTCTTC.

This clone was picked up one time. The V and J genes are TRBV6-6 and TRBJ1-5, with D possibly matching TRBD1 (6 bases). Germline V gene lookup returns CDR1 MNHNY and CDR2 SVGAGI (reference sequence). The CDR3 extends over 16 amino acids. V was trimmed by 7 bases and J by 1 base, leaving 17 bases between them. CDR3 nucleotides: TGTGCCAGCACCGAAACCCACAGGGCGAGCAATCAGCCCCAGCATTTT. Its translation is CASTETHRASNQPQHF.

The V and J genes are TRBV4-2 and TRBJ2-6; 9 positions agree with TRBD1. Looked up from germline, CDR1 is LGHNA and CDR2 is YNFKEQ. The V and J ends lost 4 bases and 4 bases, in that order; junction bases with no gene match: 8. The CDR3 is 17 residues long. The CDR3 DNA is TGTGCCAGCAGCCGGGGACAGGGAAGCTCCGGGGCCAACGTCCTGACTTTC. Encoded protein: CASSRGQGSSGANVLTF.

This chain connects TRBV27 to TRBJ2-5, with 9 bases matching TRBD2. The CDR3 loop spans 16 amino acids. Germline trimming cut 7 bases from V and 5 bases from J; bases unmatched to any gene: 14. Germline V lookup: CDR1 MNHEY, CDR2 SMNVEV (reference sequence). CDR3 nucleotide sequence: TGTGCCAGCACCCCAGGGCGGCCTAGCGGGACGGAGACCCAGTACTTC. This sequence encodes CASTPGRPSGTETQYF.

The V and J genes are TRBV7-9 and TRBJ2-3; no clear D. This CDR3 region has 13 residues. The V gene lost 2 bases and the J gene lost 5 bases, with 8 bases spanning the gap. CDR1 and CDR2 (germline): SEHNR, FQNEAQ (reference sequence). CDR3 sequence: CASSLSTGDTQYF. The CDR3 DNA is TGTGCCAGCAGCTTAAGTACCGGAGATACGCAGTATTTT.

This clone is a singleton in its sample. The chain employs TRBV10-2 and TRBJ2-7; the match to TRBD1 covers 9 bases. This CDR3 region has 15 residues. Germline loops: CDR1 WSHSY, CDR2 SAAADI. Trimming at V came to 2 bases and at J to 2 bases, leaving 4 bases not matched to a gene. CDR3 loop: CASSEMGQGAYEQYF. The DNA of the CDR3 is TGCGCCAGCAGTGAGATGGGACAGGGAGCCTACGAGCAGTACTTC.

A single count supports this clone. This chain links TRBV6-5 with TRBJ1-6; 8 nucleotides match TRBD1. CDR3 length equals 14 residues. Per germline, CDR1 MNHEY and CDR2 SVGAGI. V shed 9 bases and J 5 bases; nucleotides not matched to a gene: 6. Here the CDR3 reads CAREKTGDNSPLHF. CDR3 nucleotides: TGTGCCAGGGAGAAGACAGGGGATAATTCACCCCTCCACTTT.

The V call is TRBV29-1, the J call TRBJ2-1, with 8 bases that match TRBD2. The CDR3 contains 12 residues. The V gene end was trimmed by 6 bases and the J gene end by 8 bases; junction bases not matched to a gene: 6. Per germline, CDR1 SQVTM and CDR2 ANQGSEA. The CDR3 sequence is CSVGRAVDEQFF. CDR3 DNA sequence: TGCAGCGTCGGGAGGGCCGTCGATGAGCAGTTCTTC.